Presented here are 25 T cell receptor beta chains from one specimen sequenced in a study of CD8 T cells in ankylosing spondylitis. Study findings and constraints: Seemingly distinctive of ankylosing spondylitis blood was a TCR beta motif formed by eight highly homologous variants.

TCRdb redid the calling of the 5' RACE reads with MiXCR, one entry per CDR3 protein. The sample records about 540,000 distinct CDR3 sequences, about 13% being singletons. These TCRs' antigens remain unknown. What was sequenced was blood, either unsorted or a sorted T cell fraction (not recorded which). The receptors shown here come from a male donor with ankylosing spondylitis.

The sample holds many counts of this clonotype. The chain carries TRBV7-2 and TRBJ2-1, with 9 bases fitting TRBD2. The V gene's germline CDR1 is SGHTA and CDR2 FQGNSA. With 1 base clipped from V and 6 bases from J, the junction kept 4 bases outside the gene matches. This CDR3 is built from 15 residues. This CDR3 is CASSLVLAGSNEQFF. The CDR3 DNA is TGTGCCAGCAGCTTAGTTCTAGCGGGGTCCAATGAGCAGTTCTTC.

This clonotype came up a few times. V usage is TRBV28 and J usage is TRBJ1-1; 7 bases line up with TRBD1. The CDR3 covers 17 residues. Germline trimming cut 1 base from V and 5 bases from J; bases unmatched to any gene: 13. The germline gives CDR1 MDHEN, CDR2 SYDVKM. The CDR3 nucleotides are TGTGCCAGCAGTTTATTGAAGGGGGCGAGTCTAAAGACTGAAGCTTTCTTT. It is translated as CASSLLKGASLKTEAFF.

V and J are TRBV7-2 and TRBJ2-5, with 9 bases that match TRBD1. With 7 bases clipped from V and 4 bases from J, the junction kept 4 bases outside the gene matches. Germline V CDR1 and CDR2: SGHTA, FQGNSA. This CDR3 is 13 amino acids long. Written as DNA, the CDR3 is TGTGCCAGCACTACAGGGGGCCGAGAGACCCAGTACTTC. Translation: CASTTGGRETQYF.

A few counts support this clonotype. This chain uses TRBV3-1 with TRBJ1-2, with 8 bases fitting TRBD1. Trimming at V came to 4 bases and at J to 8 bases, leaving 9 bases not matched to a gene. The CDR3 runs 14 residues. Germline assignment: CDR1 LGHDT and CDR2 YNNKEL (reference sequence). CDR3 residues: CASSPTHRGTGYTF. CDR3 nucleotide sequence: TGTGCCAGCAGCCCTACCCACAGGGGGACCGGCTACACCTTC.

This clonotype was recorded a few times. The genes are TRBV25-1 and TRBJ2-1; tentative D call: TRBD1 (6 bases). Looked up from germline, CDR1 is MGHDK and CDR2 is SYGVNS. The CDR3 covers 16 residues. Trimming removed 9 bases at V and 4 bases at J, with 22 bases between. The CDR3 protein is CARTPGAGFLYNEQFF. The CDR3 DNA follows: TGTGCCAGGACTCCAGGGGCCGGCTTCCTTTACAATGAGCAGTTCTTC.

This clonotype has more than one count but fewer than ten. J is TRBJ1-2 and V is TRBV12-3 or TRBV12-4; 7 nucleotides align to TRBD1. With V trimmed by 7 bases and J by 8 bases, 13 bases remained unmatched. The CDR3 covers 14 residues. The CDR3 loop reads CASINRGHLGGYTF. CDR3 sequence (DNA): TGTGCCAGCATCAACAGGGGACACCTGGGCGGCTACACCTTC.

The chain is built from TRBV29-1 and TRBJ1-2; possibly TRBD1 for D (5 bases). The CDR3 is 11 amino acids. Germline lookup yields CDR1 SQVTM and CDR2 ANQGSEA. The ends were cut back, 7 bases at V and 4 bases at J, with 10 bases in the middle. CDR3 DNA sequence: TGCAGCGCTCAGGGAATCTATGGCTACACCTTC. Translation gives CSAQGIYGYTF.

This chain links TRBV5-1 with TRBJ2-3, with D possibly matching TRBD1 (5 bases). The CDR3 is 15 amino acids. Per the germline V gene, CDR1 is SGHRS and CDR2 is YFSETQ. V was clipped by 3 bases and J by 2 bases, with 13 bases between them. This chain's CDR3 is CASSSSRAITDTQYF. The CDR3 DNA is TGCGCCAGCAGCTCGTCCAGGGCGATCACAGATACGCAGTATTTT. The full variable domain, rest sourced from reference TRBV5-1 and TRBJ2-3, is KAGVTQTPRYLIKTRGQQVTLSCSPISGHRSVSWYQQTPGQGLQFLFEYFSETQRNKGNFPGRFSGRQFSNSRSEMNVSTLELGDSALYLCASSSSRAITDTQYFGPGTRLTVL.

The chain combines TRBV3-1 with TRBJ2-7; TRBD2 might be the D (6 bases). CDR1 is LGHDT, CDR2 YNNKEL, per germline (reference sequence). CDR3 size: 13 residues. V gave up 1 base and J gave up 4 bases, with 8 bases separating them. CDR3 protein: CASSQGGRYEQYF. The CDR3 bases are TGTGCCAGCAGCCAAGGTGGGAGGTACGAGCAGTACTTC.

The chain combines TRBV5-1 with TRBJ1-4, with 10 bases identical to TRBD1. The V segment lost 4 bases and the J segment 7 bases; nucleotides outside the gene matches: 13. The CDR3 totals 17 residues. Germline assignment: CDR1 SGHRS and CDR2 YFSETQ. The CDR3 region has the DNA TGCGCCAGCAGCGGGGGACAGGGGTTAAAAGGAGGTGAAAAACTGTTTTTT. Translated: CASSGGQGLKGGEKLFF. The full variable domain, completed using reference TRBV5-1 and TRBJ1-4, is KAGVTQTPRYLIKTRGQQVTLSCSPISGHRSVSWYQQTPGQGLQFLFEYFSETQRNKGNFPGRFSGRQFSNSRSEMNVSTLELGDSALYLCASSGGQGLKGGEKLFFGSGTQLSVL.

This chain links TRBV20-1 with TRBJ2-2; D is undetermined. From germline, CDR1 is DFQATT and CDR2 SNEGSKA (reference sequence). V lost 6 bases, J lost 3 bases, and 17 bases lay in between. The CDR3 consists of 15 residues. The CDR3 region has the DNA TGCAGTGCCCCTGCCGTCGGGCCGGACACCGGGGAGCTGTTTTTT. Amino acids: CSAPAVGPDTGELFF.

The J gene is TRBJ2-3, the V gene TRBV5-1, with 13 bases matching TRBD2. The germline gives CDR1 SGHRS, CDR2 YFSETQ. V lost 7 bases, J lost 5 bases, and 4 bases stayed unmatched. CDR3 length: 14 amino acids. In DNA form, the CDR3 reads TGCGCCAGCCATACTAGCGGGAGGGTAGATACGCAGTATTTT. This encodes CASHTSGRVDTQYF.

This clonotype was recorded a few times. The chain carries TRBV11-2 and TRBJ1-4; 8 nucleotides line up with TRBD1. From germline, CDR1 is SGHAT and CDR2 FQNNGV. The trim removed 2 bases at V and 5 bases at J, leaving 4 bases unmatched. The CDR3 length is 15 residues. CDR3 in amino acids: CASSLQGAENEKLFF. The CDR3 coding sequence is TGTGCCAGCAGCTTACAGGGGGCGGAGAATGAAAAACTGTTTTTT.

There are many counts of this clonotype. The chain joins TRBV4-1 to TRBJ1-4; a possible D gene is TRBD1 (6 bases). Germline V gene data show CDR1 as MGHRA and CDR2 as YSYEKL. This CDR3 is 14 amino acids long. The V and J ends lost 3 bases and 11 bases respectively, with 16 bases between them. The CDR3 reads CASSQSRTVDKLFF. The DNA of the CDR3 is TGCGCCAGCAGCCAGAGCCGGACAGTCGACAAACTGTTTTTT.

A few counts support this clonotype. The J gene is TRBJ2-3, the V gene TRBV20-1; 9 positions match TRBD1. The CDR3 length is 16 residues. V shed 0 bases, J shed 4 bases, and the junction held 8 bases outside the gene matches. Germline CDR1 and CDR2: DFQATT and SNEGSKA (reference sequence). In DNA form, the CDR3 reads TGCAGTGCTAGAGACTTAACAGGGGGCGGGGCAGATACGCAGTATTTT. As protein: CSARDLTGGGADTQYF.

The chain combines TRBV2 with TRBJ1-5, with 7 bases aligning to TRBD1. Germline trimming cut 6 bases from V and 9 bases from J; bases unmatched to any gene: 17. The CDR3 is 16 residues long. Looked up from germline, CDR1 is SNHLY and CDR2 is FYNNEI. DNA for the CDR3: TGTGCCAGCAGACTCGACAGGGTGGGGACGGGGTTGCCCCAGCATTTT. Encoded protein: CASRLDRVGTGLPQHF.

The chain has TRBV7-9 and TRBJ2-5; no clear D gene. The CDR3 length is 13 residues. CDR1 and CDR2 (germline): SEHNR, FQNEAQ (reference sequence). The V end lost 3 bases, the J end lost 5 bases, and 10 bases lay between the germline ends. DNA of the CDR3: TGTGCCAGCAGCTTTCCTTCTTTGGAGACCCAGTACTTC. Protein sequence: CASSFPSLETQYF.

This clonotype was observed a handful of times. The chain employs TRBV27 and TRBJ1-1, with a possible D match to TRBD1 (6 bases). The germline CDR1 and CDR2 sequences are MNHEY and SMNVEV (reference sequence). The CDR3 sequence is 15 residues long. V lost 6 bases to trimming and J lost 3 bases, with 17 bases between them. This CDR3 reads CASRTWGTTDTEAFF. CDR3 coding DNA: TGTGCCAGCAGGACATGGGGGACAACCGACACTGAAGCTTTCTTT.

This chain links TRBV2 with TRBJ2-1; D not certain. The V end lost 7 bases, the J end lost 2 bases, and 9 bases lay between the germline ends. There are 13 residues in the CDR3. The germline V gene encodes CDR1 SNHLY and CDR2 FYNNEI. CDR3 sequence reads: CASNPEPYNEQFF. CDR3 DNA: TGTGCCAGCAACCCGGAGCCCTACAATGAGCAGTTCTTC. Looking up the rest from reference TRBV2 and TRBJ2-1 gives the full variable domain: EPEVTQTPSHQVTQMGQEVILRCVPISNHLYFYWYRQILGQKVEFLVSFYNNEISEKSEIFDDQFSVERPDGSNFTLKIRSTKLEDSAMYFCASNPEPYNEQFFGPGTRLTVL.

This clonotype was seen a handful of times. The gene calls are TRBV24-1 and TRBJ2-1; 8 bases match TRBD1. The CDR3 contains 17 residues. The V and J ends lost 2 bases and 8 bases, in that order; junction bases with no gene match: 13. From germline, CDR1 is KGHDR and CDR2 SFDVKD. CDR3 in amino acids: CATSDYSDRGRRDEQFF. DNA of the CDR3: TGTGCCACCAGTGATTACTCCGACAGGGGCCGCCGCGATGAGCAGTTCTTC.

This clonotype has just a few counts. The V and J genes are TRBV11-2 and TRBJ2-1; TRBD2 is a possible D gene (7 bases). This CDR3 is 16 amino acids long. The V end was cut by 5 bases, the J end by 3 bases, with 17 bases between. Germline assignment: CDR1 SGHAT and CDR2 FQNNGV. The CDR3 spells CASSPEGGVGYNEQFF. CDR3 bases: TGTGCCAGCAGCCCGGAGGGGGGGGTCGGCTACAATGAGCAGTTCTTC.

The chain links TRBV6-2 or TRBV6-3 to TRBJ2-1; 7 nucleotides match TRBD2. Germline V CDR1 and CDR2: MNHEY, SVGEGT. This CDR3 contains 14 residues. The V gene end was trimmed by 2 bases and the J gene end by 5 bases; junction bases not matched to a gene: 3. Written as DNA, the CDR3 is TGTGCCAGCAGTTACGCCCTAGCGGACAATGAGCAGTTCTTC. Translating it yields CASSYALADNEQFF.

There are many counts of this clonotype. The genes are TRBV28 and TRBJ2-3; 9 bases match TRBD1. CDR3 length: 14 amino acids. The V segment lost 6 bases and the J segment 7 bases; nucleotides outside the gene matches: 8. Germline V lookup: CDR1 MDHEN, CDR2 SYDVKM. CDR3 DNA: TGTGCCAGCAGGGATCCCGGGACAGGGAATACGCAGTATTTT. It translates to CASRDPGTGNTQYF.

This clonotype was found many times. This sequence joins TRBV13 and TRBJ2-7; D might be TRBD2 (5 bases). The CDR3 is made up of 14 amino acids. The germline V gene encodes CDR1 PRHDT and CDR2 FYEKMQ (reference sequence). V was clipped by 0 bases and J by 1 base, with 7 bases between them. CDR3 amino acids: CASSLGGESYEQYF. CDR3 nucleotides: TGTGCCAGCAGCTTAGGCGGGGAATCCTACGAGCAGTACTTC.

This clonotype was counted only a few times. The rearrangement links TRBV10-2 to TRBJ2-1; 8 bases are shared with TRBD1. The CDR3 covers 15 residues. The V and J ends lost 7 bases and 5 bases, in that order; junction bases with no gene match: 10. The germline CDR1 and CDR2 sequences are WSHSY and SAAADI. In DNA, the CDR3 is TGCGCCAGCACCCTAGAGGGGACAGGCGACAATGAGCAGTTCTTC. This codes for CASTLEGTGDNEQFF.